This TCR beta chain was captured in a study of T cell repertoires in cytomegalovirus infection. Whole-study results and caveats: Clonotype analysis showed dominance of the ex vivo response by HLA-C-restricted CMV-specific TCR beta clonotypes.

This clonotype was seen ten or more times. Its target is unknown. TCRdb reanalysed the reads using MiXCR and keeps one entry per CDR3 protein. The sample records approximately 500,000 distinct CDR3 sequences, more than 20% being singletons. The V end was cut by 4 bases, the J end by 7 bases, with 11 bases between. The CDR3 is made up of 12 amino acids. The germline V gene has CDR1 SGHTA and CDR2 FQGNSA. The chain links TRBV7-2 to TRBJ2-7, with TRBD1 as a possible D gene (5 bases). The source of this sequence is a human donor in good health (CMV status not recorded). Some clones in this sample may be carry-over from other donors' samples. The sequenced material came from PBMCs. As DNA, the CDR3 is TGTGCCAGCAGCTCCAATAGGGGAGAGCAGTACTTC. It specifies CASSSNRGEQYF. The full variable domain, in which reference TRBV7-2 and TRBJ2-7 provide the parts outside the CDR3, is GAGVSQSPSNKVTEKGKDVELRCDPISGHTALYWYRQSLGQGLEFLIYFQGNSAPDKSGLPSDRFSAERTGGSVSTLTIQRTQQEDSAVYLCASSSNRGEQYFGPGTRLTVT.